This TCR beta chain was sequenced for a study of blood T cell repertoires in COVID-19 (TCRdb year 2020). Regarding the research as a whole: Collaborator samples came from the United States, Italy and Spain and covered acute and convalescent phases of COVID-19. The prospective study material was composed of cDNA or gDNA derived from T cells, B-cell-depleted T cells, or PBMCs. The dataset comprised deeply sampled blood TCRbeta repertoires from subjects exposed to, actively infected with, or recovered from COVID-19. The repertoires were released in a freely available public database meant as a resource for research on the immune response to SARS-CoV-2. Samples came from the ongoing ImmuneRACE study (first 160 participants) plus 1,254 subjects from 6 global collaborators. Sample metadata almost always included a de-identified subject ID, COVID-19 status, age in years and sex. Where available, HLA class I and class II types were obtained from metadata supplied by the sample provider rather than from assay-based typing. Points the paper makes about the study in general: Clinical and demographic metadata were provided uncurated, with the amount varying by source and participant.

Enrolling through a virtual design, the prospective study's participants ranged in age from roughly 18 to 89 years and lived across some 23 United States geographic areas. To assign participants to cohorts, the prospective study relied on clinical history that participants themselves reported in a screening survey and a study questionnaire. ImmuneRACE Cohort 3 recovered participants were defined by two consecutive negative NP/OP PCR tests, healthcare professional clearance, or symptom resolution. In the prospective study, mobile phlebotomists collected whole blood, serum and a nasopharyngeal or oropharyngeal swab from each participant. Over a 2-month period, participants in the prospective study had the option of providing additional blood draws and questionnaires. Blood samples from the prospective study were shipped frozen or at room temperature prior to DNA extraction. The immunoSEQ Assay, a bias-controlled multiplex PCR, was used to amplify TCRbeta CDR3 regions from genomic DNA. In the paper's pipeline: The number of nucleated cells in each sample was estimated from the amplification of reference gene primers within the assay. Sequence reads were collapsed and filtered to measure the absolute abundance of every unique TCRbeta CDR3 rearrangement. For each sample, productive Simpson clonality was calculated as the square root of Simpson's diversity index over productive rearrangements. TCRdb re-hosts the immuneACCESS table, in-frame sequences only. Its copies lack some clones; in the studies checked, an unresolved V gene accounts for under half of them, and the cause for the rest is not known. V and J calls and clone size follow that table, whereas D and trimming were derived from the DNA. The sample table holds over 200,000 clones, of which roughly 88% were seen once. The ten largest account for about 1.9% of the sample.

The germline V gene gives CDR1 as SGHTA and CDR2 as FQGTGA. From its cysteine to its phenylalanine, the CDR3 spans 15 amino acids. Only CDR3 DNA is held: 45 bases, read in frame from base 1. At the junction V is shortened by 3 bases and J by 2 bases; bases outside the gene matches: 5. Details on this clone: There is no known antigen for this receptor. No per-base quality is available; no much larger clone lies one base away.

This receptor was taken from a woman aged 50 to 60 who had recovered from COVID-19. Rearrangement joined TRBV7-3 to TRBJ2-3; 7 bases in the junction line up with TRBD1. Sequencing was carried out using PBMCs or T cells enriched from blood (not recorded which). For the CDR3, the sequence is CASSFDRAPTDTQYF. The nucleotides read TGTGCCAGCAGCTTCGACAGGGCACCCACAGATACGCAGTATTTT.